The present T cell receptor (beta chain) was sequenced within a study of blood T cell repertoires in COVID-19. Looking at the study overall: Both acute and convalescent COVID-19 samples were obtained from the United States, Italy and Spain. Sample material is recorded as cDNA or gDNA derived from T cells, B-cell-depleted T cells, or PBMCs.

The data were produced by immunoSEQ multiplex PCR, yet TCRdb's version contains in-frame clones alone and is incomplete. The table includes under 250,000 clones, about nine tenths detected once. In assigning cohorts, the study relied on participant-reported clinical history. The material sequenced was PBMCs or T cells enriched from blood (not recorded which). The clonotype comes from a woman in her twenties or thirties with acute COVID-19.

CDR3 amino acids: CASSETGNSPLHF. DNA for the CDR3: TGTGCCAGCAGTGAAACCGGTAATTCACCCCTCCACTTT. This rearrangement joins TRBV25-1 to TRBJ1-6; no clear D gene. Between the trimmed V and J ends, which lost 2 bases and 6 bases, there was a span of 5 bases. Germline values: CDR1 MGHDK, CDR2 SYGVNS. The CDR3 length is 13 residues. Full variable domain (missing parts from reference TRBV25-1 and TRBJ1-6): EADIYQTPRYLVIGTGKKITLECSQTMGHDKMYWYQQDPGMELHLIHYSYGVNSTEKGDLSSESTVSRIRTEHFPLTLESARPSHTSQYLCASSETGNSPLHFGNGTRLTVT.